This TCR beta chain was identified in a study of blood T cell repertoires in COVID-19. Overall study context: Whether acute or convalescent, the COVID-19 samples came from the United States, Italy and Spain.

The CDR3 has 16 residues. Trimming removed 3 bases from V and 0 bases from J, with 11 bases in between. The germline gives CDR1 MDHEN, CDR2 SYDVKM. The table came from immunoSEQ multiplex PCR; TCRdb's copy has only in-frame clones and leaves some out. The sample has a few hundred thousand clones; around 88% are singletons. The rearrangement links TRBV28 to TRBJ1-4; D possibly corresponds to TRBD1 (5 bases). The sequencing input was PBMCs or T cells enriched from blood (not recorded which). The receptor was derived from a middle-aged woman who had recovered from COVID-19. CDR3 sequence (DNA): TGTGCCAGCAGTTTTTCCGGGGGAACAACTAATGAAAAACTGTTTTTT. It yields the protein CASSFSGGTTNEKLFF.